These 15 T cell receptor beta chains came from one sample sequenced in a study of identical twins. TCRdb re-called the 5' RACE reads with MiXCR, one entry per CDR3 protein. The repertoire holds 350,000 to 450,000 distinct CDR3 sequences, with around a sixth as singletons. What was sequenced was naive T cells sorted from blood. These TCRs come from a man aged 45-65 years in good health.

The chain uses TRBV20-1 and TRBJ1-1; D might be TRBD1 (6 bases). Trimming pared 0 bases from V and 4 bases from J, leaving 18 bases between. The germline V gene encodes CDR1 DFQATT and CDR2 SNEGSKA (reference sequence). The CDR3 covers 16 residues. The CDR3 is CSARDGLGGRSTEAFF. Written as DNA, the CDR3 is TGCAGTGCTAGAGATGGGTTGGGGGGCAGGAGCACTGAAGCTTTCTTT.

This clonotype was observed many times. The chain couples TRBV5-1 to TRBJ2-3, with TRBD2 identical over 8 bases. CDR3 length equals 15 residues. With V trimmed by 2 bases and J by 1 base, 3 bases remained unmatched. The V gene's germline CDR1 is SGHRS and CDR2 YFSETQ. The CDR3, as DNA: TGCGCCAGCAGCTTCGGACTAGCTCGCACAGATACGCAGTATTTT. The encoded protein is CASSFGLARTDTQYF.

This clonotype was detected ten times or more. The chain uses TRBV7-8 and TRBJ2-5; the match to TRBD2 covers 10 bases. In germline, CDR1 is SGHVS, CDR2 FQNEAQ. V lost 0 bases and J lost 4; bases outside the gene matches: 5. The CDR3 spans 16 residues. CDR3 amino acids: CASSLARLAGRETQYF. DNA for the CDR3: TGTGCCAGCAGCTTAGCTCGACTAGCGGGTCGAGAGACCCAGTACTTC.

In DNA form, the CDR3 reads TGCAGTGCTAGATGGGGGATCAGCTCTGGAAACACCATATATTTT. Translating gives CSARWGISSGNTIYF. J is TRBJ1-3 and V is TRBV20-1; D perhaps matches TRBD1 (5 bases). V lost 2 bases to trimming and J lost 0 bases, with 11 bases between them. This CDR3 region has 15 residues. CDR1 DFQATT and CDR2 SNEGSKA come from the germline V gene (reference sequence).

The chain joins TRBV7-8 to TRBJ2-1; 7 bases map to TRBD1. In germline, CDR1 is SGHVS, CDR2 FQNEAQ. CDR3 size: 14 residues. The trim removed 5 bases at V and 4 bases at J, leaving 5 bases unmatched. This chain's CDR3 is CASSLRDRYNEQFF. The CDR3 nucleotides are TGTGCCAGCAGCCTAAGGGACAGATACAATGAGCAGTTCTTC.

The gene calls are TRBV4-2 and TRBJ2-7; 16 bases line up with TRBD2. V trimming: 3 bases; J trimming: 7 bases; junction bases outside the gene matches: 3. The CDR3 is 15 amino acids. From germline, CDR1 is LGHNA and CDR2 YNFKEQ. The CDR3, as DNA: TGTGCCAGCAGCCAGGGACTAGCGGGAGGGAATGAGCAGTACTTC. Protein sequence: CASSQGLAGGNEQYF.

The chain combines TRBV7-2 with TRBJ2-7; maybe TRBD1 (5 bases). V gave up 5 bases and J gave up 6 bases, with 17 bases separating them. The CDR3 sequence is 14 residues long. Germline CDR1 and CDR2: SGHTA and FQGNSA. As DNA, the CDR3 is TGTGCCAGCAGCCTACTATTAGGGGTTAGCGAGCAGTACTTC. Encoded protein: CASSLLLGVSEQYF.

This clonotype turned up a few times. J is TRBJ1-5 and V is TRBV29-1; weak D call: TRBD1 (6 bases). V shed 6 bases and J shed 3 bases, with 12 bases lying between them. In germline, CDR1 is SQVTM, CDR2 ANQGSEA. The CDR3 spans 13 residues. DNA of the CDR3: TGCAGCGTCCGAACAGGGAACAATCAGCCCCAGCATTTT. This encodes CSVRTGNNQPQHF.

This chain connects TRBV6-5 to TRBJ2-1; 11 positions match TRBD2. The CDR3 length is 17 residues. CDR1 MNHEY and CDR2 SVGAGI come from the germline V gene. Germline trimming cut 0 bases from V and 3 bases from J; bases unmatched to any gene: 4. CDR3 DNA sequence: TGTGCCAGCAGTTACTCCTGGACTAGCGGGTACTACAATGAGCAGTTCTTC. Translation gives CASSYSWTSGYYNEQFF.

The table lists this clonotype with many counts. J is TRBJ1-1 and V is TRBV5-1; weak D call: TRBD1 (6 bases). Deletions cut 6 bases from V and 1 base from J, with 19 bases between. The CDR3 totals 16 residues. The germline V gene has CDR1 SGHRS and CDR2 YFSETQ. The CDR3 spells CASTAGTNGGNTEAFF. In nucleotides, the CDR3 is TGCGCCAGCACCGCGGGGACAAACGGGGGGAACACTGAAGCTTTCTTT.

The chain employs TRBV6-2 or TRBV6-3 and TRBJ2-1; a weak D match, TRBD1 (5 bases). The germline V gene encodes CDR1 MNHEY and CDR2 SVGEGT. Deletions cut 8 bases from V and 4 bases from J, with 9 bases between. CDR3 length: 12 amino acids. CDR3 sequence reads: CASGAQYNEQFF. CDR3 nucleotides: TGTGCCAGCGGGGCACAATACAATGAGCAGTTCTTC.

This chain links TRBV7-3 with TRBJ2-2; TRBD2 aligns across 7 bases. V shed 0 bases and J 1 base; nucleotides not matched to a gene: 2. There are 16 residues in the CDR3. CDR1 is SGHTA, CDR2 FQGTGA, per germline. The CDR3, as DNA: TGTGCCAGCAGCTTAACCGGGACTATGAACACCGGGGAGCTGTTTTTT. It specifies CASSLTGTMNTGELFF.

There are a few counts of this clonotype. This rearrangement joins TRBV27 to TRBJ2-1, with unresolved D. Looked up from germline, CDR1 is MNHEY and CDR2 is SMNVEV (reference sequence). The CDR3 extends over 11 amino acids. V gave up 6 bases and J gave up 6 bases, with 6 bases separating them. Written as DNA, the CDR3 is TGTGCCAGCAGCGGCGGCAATGAGCAGTTCTTC. This sequence encodes CASSGGNEQFF.

V usage is TRBV11-3 and J usage is TRBJ2-1; 7 bases line up with TRBD1. Germline CDR1 is SGHNT and CDR2 is YENEEA. V lost 5 bases, J lost 4 bases, and 11 bases stayed unmatched. The CDR3 runs to 16 residues. CDR3 in amino acids: CASSSARQGYYNEQFF. The CDR3 DNA sequence: TGTGCCAGCAGCAGCGCGAGACAGGGCTATTACAATGAGCAGTTCTTC.

The gene calls are TRBV9 and TRBJ2-3; D tentatively fits TRBD1 or TRBD2 (5 bases each). The CDR3 contains 14 residues. The V and J ends lost 5 bases and 4 bases respectively, with 14 bases between them. Looked up from germline, CDR1 is SGDLS and CDR2 is YYNGEE. The DNA of the CDR3 is TGTGCCAGCAGTTACACTTTGGGACCAGATACGCAGTATTTT. Translating gives CASSYTLGPDTQYF.